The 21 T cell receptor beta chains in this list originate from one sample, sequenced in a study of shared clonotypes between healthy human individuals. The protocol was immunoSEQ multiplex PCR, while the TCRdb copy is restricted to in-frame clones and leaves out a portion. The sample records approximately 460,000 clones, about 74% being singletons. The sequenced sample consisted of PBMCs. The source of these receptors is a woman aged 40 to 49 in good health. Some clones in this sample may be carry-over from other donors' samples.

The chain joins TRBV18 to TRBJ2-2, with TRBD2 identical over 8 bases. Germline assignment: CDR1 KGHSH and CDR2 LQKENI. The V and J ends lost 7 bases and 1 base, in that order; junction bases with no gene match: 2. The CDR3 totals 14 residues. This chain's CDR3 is CASLAGRNTGELFF. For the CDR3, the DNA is TGTGCCAGCTTAGCGGGACGGAACACCGGGGAGCTGTTTTTT.

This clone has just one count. The DNA for the CDR3 is TGTGCCGCCGAAGTGGGACAGGGGCGAGGTGGCTACACCTTC. Its translation is CAAEVGQGRGGYTF. V gene TRBV30 combines with J gene TRBJ1-2, with 10 bases identical to TRBD1. The V segment lost 8 bases and the J segment 7 bases; nucleotides outside the gene matches: 13. Germline CDR1 GTSNPN, CDR2 SVGIG (reference sequence). The CDR3 has 14 residues.

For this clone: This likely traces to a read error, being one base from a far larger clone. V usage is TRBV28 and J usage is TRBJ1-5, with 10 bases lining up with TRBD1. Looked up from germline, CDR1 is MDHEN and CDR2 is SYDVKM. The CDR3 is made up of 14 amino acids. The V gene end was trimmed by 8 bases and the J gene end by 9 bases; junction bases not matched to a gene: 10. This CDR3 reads CASGPGQGIRPQHF. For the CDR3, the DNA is TGTGCCAGCGGCCCGGGACAGGGGATTAGGCCCCAGCATTTT. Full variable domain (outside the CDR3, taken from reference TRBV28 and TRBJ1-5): DVKVTQSSRYLVKRTGEKVFLECVQDMDHENMFWYRQDPGLGLRLIYFSYDVKMKEKGDIPEGYSVSREKKERFSLILESASTNQTSMYLCASGPGQGIRPQHFGDGTRLSIL.

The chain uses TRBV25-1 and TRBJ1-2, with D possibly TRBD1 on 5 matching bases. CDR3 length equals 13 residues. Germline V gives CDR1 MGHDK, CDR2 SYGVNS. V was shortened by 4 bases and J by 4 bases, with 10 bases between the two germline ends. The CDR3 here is CASSVQGPYGYTF. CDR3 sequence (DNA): TGTGCCAGCAGTGTTCAGGGTCCCTATGGCTACACCTTC.

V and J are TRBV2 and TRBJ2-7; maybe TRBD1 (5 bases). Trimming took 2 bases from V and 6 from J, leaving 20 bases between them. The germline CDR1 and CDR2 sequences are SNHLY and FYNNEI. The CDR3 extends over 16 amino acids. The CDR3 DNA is TGTGCCAGCAGTGAAAGAGACTCGGACACCGATGTCGAGCAGTACTTC. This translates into CASSERDSDTDVEQYF. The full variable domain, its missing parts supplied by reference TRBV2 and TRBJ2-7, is EPEVTQTPSHQVTQMGQEVILRCVPISNHLYFYWYRQILGQKVEFLVSFYNNEISEKSEIFDDQFSVERPDGSNFTLKIRSTKLEDSAMYFCASSERDSDTDVEQYFGPGTRLTVT.

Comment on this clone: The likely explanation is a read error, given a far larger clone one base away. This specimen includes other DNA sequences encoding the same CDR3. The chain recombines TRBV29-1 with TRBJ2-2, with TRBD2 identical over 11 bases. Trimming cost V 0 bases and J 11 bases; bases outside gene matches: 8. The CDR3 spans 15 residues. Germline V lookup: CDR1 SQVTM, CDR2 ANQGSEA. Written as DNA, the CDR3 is TGCAGCGTTGAAGAAACTAGCGGGAGCGGCGGAGAGCTGTTTTTT. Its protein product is CSVEETSGSGGELFF.

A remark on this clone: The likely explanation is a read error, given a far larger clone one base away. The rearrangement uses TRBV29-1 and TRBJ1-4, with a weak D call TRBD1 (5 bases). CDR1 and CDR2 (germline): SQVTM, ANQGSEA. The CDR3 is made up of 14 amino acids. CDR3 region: CSVRGQTSGEKLLF. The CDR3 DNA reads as TGCAGCGTCCGCGGCCAAACTTCGGGGGAAAAACTGCTTTTT. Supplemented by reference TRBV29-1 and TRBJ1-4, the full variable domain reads SAVISQKPSRDICQRGTSLTIQCQVDSQVTMMFWYRQQPGQSLTLIATANQGSEATYESGFVIDKFPISRPNLTFSTLTVSNMSPEDSSIYLCSVRGQTSGEKLLFGSGTQLSVL.

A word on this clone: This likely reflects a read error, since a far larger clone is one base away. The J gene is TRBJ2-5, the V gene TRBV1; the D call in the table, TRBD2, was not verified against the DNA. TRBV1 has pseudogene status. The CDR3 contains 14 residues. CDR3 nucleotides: TGCACTTCTTCTAGCGGGAGCGGGAGAGAGACCCAGTACTTC. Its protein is CTSSSGSGRETQYF.

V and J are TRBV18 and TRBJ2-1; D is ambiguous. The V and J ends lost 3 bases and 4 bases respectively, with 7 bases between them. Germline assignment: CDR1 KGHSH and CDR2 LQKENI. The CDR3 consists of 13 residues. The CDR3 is CASSPGSYNEQFF. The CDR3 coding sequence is TGTGCCAGCTCACCTGGCTCTTACAATGAGCAGTTCTTC.

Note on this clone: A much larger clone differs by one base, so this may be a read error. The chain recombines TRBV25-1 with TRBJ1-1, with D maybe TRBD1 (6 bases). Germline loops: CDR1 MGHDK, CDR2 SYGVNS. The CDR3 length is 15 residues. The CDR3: CASSVHGGQNTEASF. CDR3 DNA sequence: TGTGCCAGCAGTGTACACGGTGGACAGAACACTGAAGCTTCCTTT.

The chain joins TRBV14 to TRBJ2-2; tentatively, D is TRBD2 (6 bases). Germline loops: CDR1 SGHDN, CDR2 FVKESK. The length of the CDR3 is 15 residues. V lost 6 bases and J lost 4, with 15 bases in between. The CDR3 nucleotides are TGTGCCAGCAGTCAATCCGGGACTGGCACCGGGGAGCTGTTTTTT. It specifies CASSQSGTGTGELFF.

The CDR3 coding sequence is TGCGCCAGCAGGGTAATCCCCTCCGACGAAAAACTGTTTTTT. Residues: CASRVIPSDEKLFF. This chain joins TRBV5-1 and TRBJ1-4; D gene unclear. The germline V and J ends were trimmed by 5 bases and 8 bases, with 16 bases remaining between them. Germline V lookup: CDR1 SGHRS, CDR2 YFSETQ. This CDR3 has 14 amino acids.

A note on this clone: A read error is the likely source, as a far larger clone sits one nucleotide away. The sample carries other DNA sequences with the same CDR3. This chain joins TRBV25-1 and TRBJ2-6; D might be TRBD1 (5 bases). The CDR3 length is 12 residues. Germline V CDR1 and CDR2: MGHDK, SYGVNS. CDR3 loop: CASSAGANVLTF. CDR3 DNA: TGTGCCAGCAGTGCTGGGGCCAACGTCCTAACTTTC.

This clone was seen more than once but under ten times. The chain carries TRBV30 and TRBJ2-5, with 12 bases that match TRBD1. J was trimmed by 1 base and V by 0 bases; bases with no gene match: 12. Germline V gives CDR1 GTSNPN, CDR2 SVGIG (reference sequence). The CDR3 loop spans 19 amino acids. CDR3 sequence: CAWSVLKKGQGAGQETQYF. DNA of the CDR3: TGTGCCTGGAGTGTACTGAAAAAGGGACAGGGGGCGGGCCAAGAGACCCAGTACTTC.

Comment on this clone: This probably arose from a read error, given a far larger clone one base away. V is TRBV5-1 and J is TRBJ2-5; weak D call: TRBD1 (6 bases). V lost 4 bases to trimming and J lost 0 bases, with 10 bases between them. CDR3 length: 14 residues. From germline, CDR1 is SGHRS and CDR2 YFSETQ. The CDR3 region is CASSVQGYQETQYF. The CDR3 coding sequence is TGCGCCAGCAGCGTACAGGGATACCAAGAGACCCAGTACTTC.

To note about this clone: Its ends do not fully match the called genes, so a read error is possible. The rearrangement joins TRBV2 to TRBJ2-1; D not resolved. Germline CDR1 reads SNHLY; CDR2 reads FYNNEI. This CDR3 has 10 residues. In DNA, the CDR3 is TGTGCCAGCAGGGAAGCATACCAGTTCTTC. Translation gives CASREAYQFF.

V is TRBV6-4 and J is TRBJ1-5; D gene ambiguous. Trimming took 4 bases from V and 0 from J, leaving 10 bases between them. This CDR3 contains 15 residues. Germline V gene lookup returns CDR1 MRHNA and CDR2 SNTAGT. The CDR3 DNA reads TGTGCCAGCAGTGCTTCGCCAGATAGCAATCAGCCCCAGCATTTT. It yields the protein CASSASPDSNQPQHF.

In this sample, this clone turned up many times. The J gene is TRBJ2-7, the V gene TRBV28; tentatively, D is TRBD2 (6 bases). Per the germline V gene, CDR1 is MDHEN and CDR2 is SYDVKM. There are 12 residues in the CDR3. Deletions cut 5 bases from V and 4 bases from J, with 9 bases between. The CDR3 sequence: CASSQTRYEQYF. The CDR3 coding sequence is TGTGCCAGCAGTCAGACTAGGTACGAGCAGTACTTC.

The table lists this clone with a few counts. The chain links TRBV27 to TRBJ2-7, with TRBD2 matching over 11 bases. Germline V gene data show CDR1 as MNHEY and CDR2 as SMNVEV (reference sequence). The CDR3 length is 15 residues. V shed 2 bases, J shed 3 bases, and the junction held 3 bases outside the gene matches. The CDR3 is CASSLTGTSGYEQYF. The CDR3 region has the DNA TGTGCCAGCAGTTTAACCGGGACTAGCGGCTACGAGCAGTACTTC.

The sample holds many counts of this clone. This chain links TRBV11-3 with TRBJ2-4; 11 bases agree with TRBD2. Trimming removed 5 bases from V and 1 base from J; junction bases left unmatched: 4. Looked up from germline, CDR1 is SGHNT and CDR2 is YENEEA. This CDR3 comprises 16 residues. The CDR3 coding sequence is TGTGCCAGCAGCCCAGGACTAGCGGGTGCCAAAAACATTCAGTACTTC. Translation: CASSPGLAGAKNIQYF.

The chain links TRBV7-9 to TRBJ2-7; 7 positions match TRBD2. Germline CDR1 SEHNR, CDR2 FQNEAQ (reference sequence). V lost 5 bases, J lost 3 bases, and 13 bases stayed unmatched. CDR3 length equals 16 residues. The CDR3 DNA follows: TGTGCCAGCAGCAAAGGGGTAGCGGGTCTATTCTACGAGCAGTACTTC. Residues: CASSKGVAGLFYEQYF.